This T cell receptor beta chain was observed in a study of graft-versus-host responses after intestinal transplantation. Turning to the study itself: Each of the recipients got a multivisceral, liver-intestinal, or isolated intestinal transplant. General study results and limits: The recipient marrow held GvH clones, and some of them showed up first in ileum or blood.

Libraries were prepared by immunoSEQ multiplex PCR; TCRdb keeps only in-frame clonotypes and omits some of them. Of approximately 19,000 clones in the sample, roughly 80% were seen once. In regard to this clone: Its antigen is undetermined.

The germline V and J ends were trimmed by 4 bases and 3 bases, with 16 bases remaining between them. Germline V gives CDR1 KGHSH, CDR2 LQKENI. The CDR3 runs to 16 residues. V and J are TRBV18 and TRBJ1-5; weak D call: TRBD1 (5 bases). This TCR was sampled from a human patient who received an intestinal transplant, so some T cells may come from the graft donor. The source was PBMCs, collected 14 days after transplant. The CDR3 DNA is TGTGCCAGCTCACGACTAGGGGACGGAGTCAATCAGCCCCAGCATTTT. As protein: CASSRLGDGVNQPQHF.